The following is a T cell receptor (beta chain) sequence with its context. Its target antigen remains unknown. Qualities for individual bases were not recorded, and no much larger clone is one base off. According to the study, the label for this sample's time point signals: newly diagnosed GD, antithyroid drugs for less than 3 months. For both TCR sequencing and RNA sequencing, RNA was extracted from PBMCs in TRIzol. Graves' disease was diagnosed according to American Thyroid Association guidelines. Patients for the study were recruited at an endocrinology department in Xi'an, China. Each patient gave approximately 9 milliliters of peripheral blood, collected in an EDTA anticoagulant tube. Ficoll Paque Plus density gradient separation was used to isolate PBMCs, and no additional T cell sorting was done. An Agilent 2100 Bioanalyzer and agarose gel were used to check RNA quality, and a NanoDrop 2000 was used to measure RNA concentration.

Libraries were made using multiplex PCR. The sequencer was an Illumina HiSeq 4000. To build TCR beta libraries, CDR3 regions were amplified by Arm-PCR using iRepertoire HTBI primers. Before sequencing, the PCR products underwent gel purification. The paper's data handling went like this. Gene usage analysis of CDR3 amino acid clonotypes used the roughly 60 TRBV and about 15 TRBJ segments found across samples. COPE and FqMerger were used to merge filtered high-quality paired reads into contigs. Contigs were aligned with BLAST to IMGT TRBV, TRBD and TRBJ reference genes, and CDR3 was defined per IMGT. Any clonotype with a frequency above 0.1% was counted as a highly expanded clone. Shannon entropy served as the measure of repertoire diversity, while the Gini coefficient captured V-J evenness. A clonotype was considered public if more than one individual shared it. TCRdb reanalyzed the raw reads on its own, using fastp at Q25 for trimming and MiXCR for clone calling, and kept in-frame beta chains. Each record represents a unique CDR3 protein, reported with the most common genes and DNA among its rows. TCRdb's processing, not the authors' own work, is the source of the V and J calls. In this sample the table shows 400,000 to 550,000 distinct CDR3 sequences, over 15% of which occur a single time. About 25% of the sample rests with the top ten.

This sample is part of a study of regulatory T cells in long-lasting Graves disease (dated by TCRdb to the early 2020s). Study-level background: Patients with newly diagnosed Graves' disease had been on antithyroid drugs for under 3 months. A total of roughly 35 samples were covered by TCR sequencing, comprising some 13 persistent and approximately 20 newly diagnosed Graves' disease patients. Peripheral blood TCR sequencing and RNA sequencing compared persistent Graves' disease patients with newly diagnosed Graves' disease patients. The study was registered as a clinical trial and conducted in China. The research as a whole found: Only peripheral blood was studied, because thyroid tissue, the primary lesion, was inaccessible. More public clonotypes were shared among persistent patients (under 3,000) than among newly diagnosed patients (roughly 1,000). Compared with newly diagnosed patients, patients with persistent Graves' disease had lower TCR Shannon entropy and fewer highly expanded clones, which suggests clonal expansion. The authors acknowledged the small sample size as a limitation that may reduce accuracy. Preferential use of TRBV28, TRBJ1-2 and TRBJ2-5 was observed in persistent disease, whereas TRBV20-1 and TRBJ2-1 were favored in newly diagnosed disease. Only the TCR beta chain was sequenced and analyzed.

Clipping removes 2 bases from V and 2 bases from J, with 6 as the unmatched junction base count. From cysteine to phenylalanine, the CDR3 is 17 amino acids long. The DNA shown is the 51-base CDR3, in frame from base 1. Via the germline V gene, CDR1 is KGHDR and CDR2 SFDVKD. This same sample was also taken into another study, of T cells in Graves' hyperthyroidism and ophthalmopathy. As noted in the second study: Graves' hyperthyroidism was defined as stable when no progression to ophthalmopathy occurred over 18 months of follow-up. Hyperthyroidism patients were aged 18 to 65 years and newly diagnosed, with disease duration of less than 2 months. Exclusion was applied to patients with uncontrolled infections, other autoimmune diseases, pregnancy or lactation. Diagnoses were based on clinical symptoms, serum thyroxine and TRAb, thyroid ultrasound and orbital computed tomography. For the first round of RT-PCR on the TCR CDR3, the HTBI primer set was used together with the Qiagen OneStep RT-PCR kit. Most expanded thyroid clonotypes (frequency above 0.001) were also found in blood, which suggests that blood repertoires may mirror thyroid immune responses. Ophthalmopathy was separated from stable hyperthyroidism by a 13 V-J signature model, with over 85% sensitivity and about 81% specificity obtained in cross-validation and 80%/75% obtained in testing. During validation, the model predicted progression to ophthalmopathy a median of about 6.3 months ahead of onset, with around 70% sensitivity and about 75% specificity. TCR V-J signatures able to tell the groups apart were searched for in a discovery cohort of around 95 patients, of whom over 40 had Graves' ophthalmopathy and 57 had stable Graves' hyperthyroidism. Prospective prediction of ophthalmopathy was tested in an independent validation cohort of fewer than 20 hyperthyroidism patients and 17 patients who later progressed to ophthalmopathy. For training and testing, the 100 or so patients in the discovery cohort were randomly divided in a 7:3 ratio. The study also compared thyroid tissue and blood T-cell repertoires from five or six Graves' hyperthyroidism patients. After sampling, hyperthyroidism patients received methimazole starting at 30 mg daily, and ophthalmopathy patients received high-dose intravenous methylprednisolone. A second multiplex PCR round built the libraries, followed by size selection and purification. Sequencing of the libraries was done on an Illumina HiSeq2000 using paired-end 100 bp reads. Raw data were processed with SOAPnuke, discarding reads with adapters, uncalled bases, mean Phred below 15, or no exact constant-primer or identifier match. COPE v1.2.5 was used to merge the high-quality paired reads, and each unique nucleotide sequence was defined as a clonotype. Clonotypes were aligned to IMGT TRBV, TRBD and TRBJ reference segments using MiTCR v1.1. Analysis was restricted to V-J combinations with a frequency above 0.0001, which covered roughly 99% of repertoires. The TCS score was defined as the ratio of F50 (clonal expansion) to E x V (chaos), calculated using BLOSUM62-based TCRdist between CDR3 peptides within each V-J. Welch's t-statistics and random forest reduced roughly 540 V-J features to roughly 13, which were used in a naive Bayes classifier (R e1071). No statistical method was used to fix the sample size in advance, and group allocation was not hidden from the investigators. According to the paper, TCR Vbeta CDR3 sequencing was carried out on roughly 130 peripheral blood samples, which came from some 41 ophthalmopathy, around 75 hyperthyroidism and around 17 progressor patients.

The sample consisted of peripheral blood mononuclear cells (PBMCs), taken at new diagnosis, from a patient treated with antithyroid drugs. In this chain, TRBV24-1 is recombined with TRBJ2-5, with 11 middle bases fitting TRBD2. The TCR originated in a woman between 18 and 29 years old with Graves disease. Donor details come from another sample of the same person, matched by shared clones. Read as DNA, the sequence is TGTGCCACCAGTGATTCCGGACTAGCGGGCCTTCAAGAGACCCAGTACTTC. The resulting protein is CATSDSGLAGLQETQYF.